This T cell receptor (beta chain) was documented in a study of blood T cell repertoires in COVID-19 (dated by TCRdb to the early 2020s). With regard to the full study: Samples from collaborators originated in the United States, Italy and Spain and spanned both the acute and convalescent phases of COVID-19. Where available, HLA class I and class II types were taken from metadata supplied by the sample provider and were not determined by assay-based typing. The repertoires were released in a freely available public database intended as a resource for research on the immune response to SARS-CoV-2. The material from the prospective study consisted of cDNA or gDNA derived from T cells, B-cell-depleted T cells, or PBMCs. Nearly every sample came with metadata listing a de-identified subject ID, COVID-19 status, age in years and sex. The dataset comprised deeply sampled blood TCRbeta repertoires from subjects exposed to, actively infected with, or recovered from COVID-19. Samples were obtained from the ongoing ImmuneRACE study (first 160 participants) and from 1,254 subjects provided by 6 global collaborators. Overall results and qualifications from the work: How much clinical and demographic metadata was included differed by source and by participant, and the metadata was provided uncurated.

Participants in the prospective study were enrolled through a virtual design, were aged about 18 to 100 years, and lived in about 25 United States geographic areas. In the prospective study, participants were assigned to cohorts based on the clinical history participants reported in a screening survey and a study questionnaire. ImmuneRACE Cohort 3 recovered participants were defined by two consecutive negative NP/OP PCR tests, healthcare professional clearance, or symptom resolution. Each participant in the prospective study had whole blood, serum and a nasopharyngeal or oropharyngeal swab collected by mobile phlebotomists. Over a roughly 2-month period, participants in the prospective study had the option of providing additional blood draws and questionnaires. Prospective study blood samples were shipped either frozen or at room temperature before DNA extraction. This clone was observed a handful of times. Its antigen has not been determined. Per-base qualities were not stored, and no clone one base away is much larger.

The immunoSEQ Assay, a bias-controlled multiplex PCR, was used to amplify TCRbeta CDR3 regions from genomic DNA. Per the authors' processing: The number of nucleated cells in each sample was estimated from the amplification of reference gene primers within the assay. Sequence reads were collapsed and filtered to measure the absolute abundance of every unique TCRbeta CDR3 rearrangement. For each sample, productive Simpson clonality was calculated as the square root of Simpson's diversity index over productive rearrangements. Held by TCRdb, this immuneACCESS table contains in-frame sequences only and omits some clones. Under half of the omission traces to an unresolved V gene where checked; the cause of the rest is unknown. That table furnishes V, J and clone size, whereas the DNA furnished D and trimming. This sample gives more than 300,000 clones in total; 85% to 90% of them show up just once. The ten largest clones represent about 4% of the sample.

The receptor was derived from a man aged 30-40 years who had recovered from COVID-19. Sequenced: PBMCs or T cells enriched from blood (not recorded which).

The nucleotide sequence is TGTGCCAGCAGTTTACGGCCCCCGACAGGGATTTTAAACTATGGCTACACCTTC. It translates to CASSLRPPTGILNYGYTF. The chain couples TRBV27 to TRBJ1-2; TRBD1 lines up with 7 middle nucleotides. The CDR3, from cysteine to phenylalanine, totals 18 residues. Just CDR3 DNA is preserved here, 54 bases in frame from base 1. Based on the germline V gene (reference sequence), the CDR1 and CDR2 sequences are MNHEY and SMNVEV. After removal of 2 bases from V and 2 bases from J, the junction retains 14 bases not matched to a gene.